Listed below are T cell receptor beta chains from one sample, sequenced in a study of CD8 T cells in ankylosing spondylitis. TCRdb called the 5' RACE reads again in MiXCR, with one record for every CDR3 protein. Of around 280,000 distinct CDR3 sequences in the sample, about 20% were seen once. Sequenced: blood, either unsorted or a sorted T cell fraction (not recorded which). All receptors come from a male donor with ankylosing spondylitis or in good health (not recorded which). Each CDR3 is given with its conserved first and last residue. The D gene is left open where the match is weak. Clone size is shown for a subset of rows, as once, few, many or a class of expanded clone.

J,V,size,D,DNA,CDR3
TRBJ2-1,TRBV20-1,NA,NA,TGCAGTGCAACGAGCGTAGATGAGCAGTTCTTC,CSATSVDEQFF
TRBJ2-5,TRBV12-3/TRBV12-4,few,TRBD2,TGTGCCAGCACCAAGACTAGCGGGGGTTTCAGGGAGACCCAGTACTTC,CASTKTSGGFRETQYF
TRBJ1-5,TRBV4-2,NA,NA,TGTGCCAGCAGCGATAGACAGGCTACACCTCAGCCCCAGCATTTT,CASSDRQATPQPQHF
TRBJ2-3,TRBV9,NA,NA,TGTGCCAGCAGCGTTGGACTTCCAAGCACAGATACGCAGTATTTT,CASSVGLPSTDTQYF
TRBJ1-1,TRBV6-4,NA,NA,TGTGCCAGCACCGACAGCCGACCCTTTAACACTGAAGCTTTCTTT,CASTDSRPFNTEAFF
TRBJ2-1,TRBV3-1,NA,NA,TGTGCCAGCAGCCCGCCGGAGCCCGTCAATGAGCAGTTCTTC,CASSPPEPVNEQFF
TRBJ1-5,TRBV28,many,NA,TGTGCCAGCAGCCTTAGAAAAGATAGCAATCAGCCCCAGCATTTT,CASSLRKDSNQPQHF
TRBJ2-3,TRBV20-1,few,NA,TGCAGTGCTTATAGAAGCGCAGATACGCAGTATTTT,CSAYRSADTQYF
TRBJ2-5,TRBV5-1,few,TRBD1,TGCGCCAGCAGCCTGGGGGACAGGACCCTGAAGACCCAGTACTTC,CASSLGDRTLKTQYF
TRBJ1-5,TRBV5-1,NA,NA,TGCGCCAGCAGCCCCGGGACCCCGGACAATCAGCCCCAGCATTTT,CASSPGTPDNQPQHF
TRBJ2-1,TRBV5-1,few,NA,TGCGCCAGCAGCTTACCAGGGAACCGTAATGAGCAGTTCTTC,CASSLPGNRNEQFF